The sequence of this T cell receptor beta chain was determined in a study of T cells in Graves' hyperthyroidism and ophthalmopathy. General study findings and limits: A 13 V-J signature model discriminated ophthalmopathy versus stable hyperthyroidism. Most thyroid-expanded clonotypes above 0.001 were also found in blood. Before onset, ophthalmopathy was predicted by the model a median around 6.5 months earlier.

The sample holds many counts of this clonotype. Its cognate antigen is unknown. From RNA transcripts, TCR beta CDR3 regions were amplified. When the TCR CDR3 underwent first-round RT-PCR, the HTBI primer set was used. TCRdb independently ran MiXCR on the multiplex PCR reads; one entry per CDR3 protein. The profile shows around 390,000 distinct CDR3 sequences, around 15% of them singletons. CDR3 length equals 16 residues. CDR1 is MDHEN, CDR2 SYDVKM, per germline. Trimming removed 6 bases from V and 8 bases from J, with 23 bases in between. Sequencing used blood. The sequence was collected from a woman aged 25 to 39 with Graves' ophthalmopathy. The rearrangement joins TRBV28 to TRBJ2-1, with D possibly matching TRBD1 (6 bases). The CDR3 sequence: CASSGTWDTVMDEQFF. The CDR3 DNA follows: TGTGCCAGCAGCGGTACGTGGGACACAGTAATGGATGAGCAGTTCTTC.